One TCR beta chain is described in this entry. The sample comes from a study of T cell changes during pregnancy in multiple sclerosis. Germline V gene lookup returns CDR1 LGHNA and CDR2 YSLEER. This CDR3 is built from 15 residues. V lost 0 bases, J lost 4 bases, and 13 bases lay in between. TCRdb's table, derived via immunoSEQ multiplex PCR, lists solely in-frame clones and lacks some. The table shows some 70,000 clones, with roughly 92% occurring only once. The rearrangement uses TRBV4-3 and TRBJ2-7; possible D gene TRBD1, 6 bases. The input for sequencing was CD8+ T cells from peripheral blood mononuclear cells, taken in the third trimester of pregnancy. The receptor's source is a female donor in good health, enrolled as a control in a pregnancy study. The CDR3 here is CASSQDGGHPYEQYF. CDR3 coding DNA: TGCGCCAGCAGCCAAGATGGGGGACACCCGTACGAGCAGTACTTC.